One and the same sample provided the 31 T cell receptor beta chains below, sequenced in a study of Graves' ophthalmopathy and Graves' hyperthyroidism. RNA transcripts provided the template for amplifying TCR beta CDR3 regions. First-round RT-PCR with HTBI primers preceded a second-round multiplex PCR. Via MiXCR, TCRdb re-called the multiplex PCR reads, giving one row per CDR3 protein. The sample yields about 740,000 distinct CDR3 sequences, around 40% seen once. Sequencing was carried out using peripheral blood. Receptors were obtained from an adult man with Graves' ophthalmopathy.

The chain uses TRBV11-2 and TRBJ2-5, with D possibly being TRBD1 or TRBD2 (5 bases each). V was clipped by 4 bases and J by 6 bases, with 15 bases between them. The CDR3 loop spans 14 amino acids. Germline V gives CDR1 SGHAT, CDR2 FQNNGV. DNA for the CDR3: TGTGCCAGCAGCTCCACTAGGGACGGGAAGACCCAGTACTTC. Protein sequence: CASSSTRDGKTQYF.

Here the CDR3 reads CASSSNTVNTEAFF. DNA for the CDR3: TGTGCCAGCAGCTCAAACACAGTGAACACTGAAGCTTTCTTT. V usage is TRBV7-9 and J usage is TRBJ1-1; no clear D. V was pared by 4 bases and J by 0 bases, with 9 bases between. Germline values: CDR1 SEHNR, CDR2 FQNEAQ (reference sequence). CDR3 size: 14 residues.

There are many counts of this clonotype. Here the CDR3 reads CSASRQGARGYTF. CDR3 DNA sequence: TGCAGTGCTAGCCGGCAGGGGGCCCGAGGCTACACCTTC. The chain recombines TRBV20-1 with TRBJ1-2, with 8 bases identical to TRBD1. Germline V gene sequence: CDR1 DFQATT, CDR2 SNEGSKA (reference sequence). The CDR3 runs to 13 residues. With V trimmed by 3 bases and J by 8 bases, 8 bases remained unmatched.

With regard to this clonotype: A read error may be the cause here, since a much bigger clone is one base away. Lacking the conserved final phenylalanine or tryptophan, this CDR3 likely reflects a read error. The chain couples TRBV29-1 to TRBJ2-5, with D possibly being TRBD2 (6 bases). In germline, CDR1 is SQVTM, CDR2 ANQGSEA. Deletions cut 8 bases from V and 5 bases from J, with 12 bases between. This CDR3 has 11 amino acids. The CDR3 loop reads CSLGSGETQYL. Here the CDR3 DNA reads TGCAGCTTAGGCAGCGGGGAGACCCAGTACCTC.

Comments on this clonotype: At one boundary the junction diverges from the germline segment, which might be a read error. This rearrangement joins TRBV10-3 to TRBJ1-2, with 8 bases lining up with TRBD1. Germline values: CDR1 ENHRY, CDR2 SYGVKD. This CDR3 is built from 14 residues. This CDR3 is CASSYLTGEYGYTF. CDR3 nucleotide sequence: TGTGCCAGCAGTTACTTGACAGGGGAATATGGCTACACCTTC.

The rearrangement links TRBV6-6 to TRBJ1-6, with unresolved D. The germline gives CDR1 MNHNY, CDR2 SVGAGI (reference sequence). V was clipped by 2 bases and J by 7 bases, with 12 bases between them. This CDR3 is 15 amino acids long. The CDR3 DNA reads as TGTGCCAGCAGTTACGGGCAGCGCCCCAATTCACCCCTCCACTTT. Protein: CASSYGQRPNSPLHF.

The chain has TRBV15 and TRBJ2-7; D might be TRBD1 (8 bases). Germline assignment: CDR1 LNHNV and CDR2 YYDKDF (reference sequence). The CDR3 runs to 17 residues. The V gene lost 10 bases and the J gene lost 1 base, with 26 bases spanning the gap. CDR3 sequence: CASRRGREQGASYEQYF. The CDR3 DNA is TGTGCCAGCAGACGAGGGAGGGAGCAGGGGGCGTCCTACGAGCAGTACTTC.

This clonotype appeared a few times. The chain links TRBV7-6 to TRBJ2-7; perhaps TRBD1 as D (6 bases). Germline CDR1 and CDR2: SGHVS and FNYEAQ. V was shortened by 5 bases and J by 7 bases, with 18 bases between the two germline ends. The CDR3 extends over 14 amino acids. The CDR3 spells CASSHGQLFHEQYF. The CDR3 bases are TGTGCCAGCAGCCACGGACAGCTGTTCCATGAGCAGTACTTC.

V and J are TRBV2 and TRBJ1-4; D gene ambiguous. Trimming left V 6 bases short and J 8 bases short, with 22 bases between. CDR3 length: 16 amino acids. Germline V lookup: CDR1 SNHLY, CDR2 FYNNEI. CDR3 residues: CASSQVRRGRAEKLFF. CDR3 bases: TGTGCCAGCAGCCAGGTTCGGCGCGGGAGGGCAGAAAAACTGTTTTTT.

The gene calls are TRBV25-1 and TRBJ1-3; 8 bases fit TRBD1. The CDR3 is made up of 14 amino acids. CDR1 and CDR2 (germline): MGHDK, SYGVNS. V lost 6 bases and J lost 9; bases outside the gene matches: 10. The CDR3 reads CASSDPGQATTIYF. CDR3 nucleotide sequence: TGTGCCAGCAGCGATCCGGGACAGGCGACCACCATATATTTT.

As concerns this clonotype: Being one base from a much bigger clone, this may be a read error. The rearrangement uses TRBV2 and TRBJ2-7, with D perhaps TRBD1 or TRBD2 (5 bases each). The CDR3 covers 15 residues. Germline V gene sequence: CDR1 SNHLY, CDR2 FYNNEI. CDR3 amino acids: CTSSEDGTGLGEQYF. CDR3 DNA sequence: TGTACCAGCAGTGAAGACGGGACCGGTTTAGGTGAGCAGTACTTC.

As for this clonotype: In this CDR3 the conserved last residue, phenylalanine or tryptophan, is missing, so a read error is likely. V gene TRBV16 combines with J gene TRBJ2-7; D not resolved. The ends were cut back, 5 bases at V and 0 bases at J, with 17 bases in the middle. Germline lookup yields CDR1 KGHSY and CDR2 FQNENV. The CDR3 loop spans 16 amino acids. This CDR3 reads CASSATPWDSSYEQYL. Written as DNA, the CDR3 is TGTGCCAGCAGCGCGACGCCCTGGGATAGCTCCTACGAGCAGTACCTC.

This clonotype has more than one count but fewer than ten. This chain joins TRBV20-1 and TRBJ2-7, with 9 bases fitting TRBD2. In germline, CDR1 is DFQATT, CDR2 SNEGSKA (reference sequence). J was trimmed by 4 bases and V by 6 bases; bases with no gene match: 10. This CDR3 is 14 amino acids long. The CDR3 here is CSAGPASGKYEQYF. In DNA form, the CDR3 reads TGCAGTGCCGGCCCCGCTAGCGGGAAGTACGAGCAGTACTTC.

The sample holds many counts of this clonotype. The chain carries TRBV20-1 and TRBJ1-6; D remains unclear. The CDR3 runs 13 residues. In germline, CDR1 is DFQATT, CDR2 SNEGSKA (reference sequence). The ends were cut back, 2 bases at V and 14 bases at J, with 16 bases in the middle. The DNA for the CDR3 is TGCAGTGCTAGATTCCTCAGTCGGAAGACCCTCCACTTT. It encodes CSARFLSRKTLHF.

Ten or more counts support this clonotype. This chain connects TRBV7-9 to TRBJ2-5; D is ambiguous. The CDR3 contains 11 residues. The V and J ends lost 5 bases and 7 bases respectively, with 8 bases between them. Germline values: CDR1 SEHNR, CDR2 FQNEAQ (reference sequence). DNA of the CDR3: TGTGCCAGCAGCACTGCTTCGACCCAGTACTTC. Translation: CASSTASTQYF.

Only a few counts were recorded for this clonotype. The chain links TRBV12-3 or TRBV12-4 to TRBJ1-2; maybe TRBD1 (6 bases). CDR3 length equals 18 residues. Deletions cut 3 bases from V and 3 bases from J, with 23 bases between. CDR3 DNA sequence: TGTGCCAGCAGTTTCGTATACCCGCAGGGGAAGGTCGACTATGGCTACACCTTC. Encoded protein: CASSFVYPQGKVDYGYTF.

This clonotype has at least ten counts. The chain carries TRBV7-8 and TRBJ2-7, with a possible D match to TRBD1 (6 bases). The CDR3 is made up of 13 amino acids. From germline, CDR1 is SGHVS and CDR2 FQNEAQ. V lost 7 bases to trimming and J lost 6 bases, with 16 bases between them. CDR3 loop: CASTLTGFGEQYF. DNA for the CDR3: TGTGCCAGCACTCTTACAGGGTTTGGCGAGCAGTACTTC.

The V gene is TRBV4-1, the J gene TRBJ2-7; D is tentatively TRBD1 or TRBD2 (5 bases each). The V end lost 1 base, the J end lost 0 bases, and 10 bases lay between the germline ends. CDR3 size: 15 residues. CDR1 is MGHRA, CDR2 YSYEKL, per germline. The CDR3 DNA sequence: TGCGCCAGCAGCCAAGTGGGACGTCTCTCCTACGAGCAGTACTTC. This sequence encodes CASSQVGRLSYEQYF.

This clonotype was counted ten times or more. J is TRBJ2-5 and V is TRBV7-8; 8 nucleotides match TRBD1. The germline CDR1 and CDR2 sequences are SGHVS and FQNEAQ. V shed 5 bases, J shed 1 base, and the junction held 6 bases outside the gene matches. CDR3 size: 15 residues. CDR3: CASSDRGTGQETQYF. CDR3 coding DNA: TGTGCCAGCAGCGACCGAGGGACAGGCCAAGAGACCCAGTACTTC. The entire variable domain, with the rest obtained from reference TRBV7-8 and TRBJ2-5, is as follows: GAGVSQSPRYKVAKRGQDVALRCDPISGHVSLFWYQQALGQGPEFLTYFQNEAQLDKSGLPSDRFFAERPEGSVSTLKIQRTQQEDSAVYLCASSDRGTGQETQYFGPGTRLLVL.

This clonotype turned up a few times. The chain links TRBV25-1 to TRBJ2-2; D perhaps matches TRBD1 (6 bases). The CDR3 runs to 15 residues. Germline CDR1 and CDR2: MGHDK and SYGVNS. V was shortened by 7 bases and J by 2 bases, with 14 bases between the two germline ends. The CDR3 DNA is TGTGCCAGCACCCAACCGACAGGCAACACCGGGGAGCTGTTTTTT. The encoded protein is CASTQPTGNTGELFF.

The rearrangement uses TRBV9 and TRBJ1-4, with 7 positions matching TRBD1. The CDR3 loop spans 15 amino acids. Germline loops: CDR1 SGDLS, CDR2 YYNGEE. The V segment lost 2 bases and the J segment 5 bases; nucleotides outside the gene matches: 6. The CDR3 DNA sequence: TGTGCCAGCAGCGTGACCGGGACAGCAAATGAAAAACTGTTTTTT. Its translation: CASSVTGTANEKLFF. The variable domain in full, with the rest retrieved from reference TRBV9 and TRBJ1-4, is DSGVTQTPKHLITATGQRVTLRCSPRSGDLSVYWYQQSLDQGLQFLIQYYNGEERAKGNILERFSAQQFPDLHSELNLSSLELGDSALYFCASSVTGTANEKLFFGSGTQLSVL.

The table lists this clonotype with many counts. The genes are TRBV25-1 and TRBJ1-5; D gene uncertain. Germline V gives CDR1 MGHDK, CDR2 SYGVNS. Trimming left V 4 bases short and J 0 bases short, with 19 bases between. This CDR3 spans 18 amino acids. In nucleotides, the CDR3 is TGTGCCAGCAGTGGGTGGCTCCGCCACCCTTATAGCAATCAGCCCCAGCATTTT. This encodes CASSGWLRHPYSNQPQHF.

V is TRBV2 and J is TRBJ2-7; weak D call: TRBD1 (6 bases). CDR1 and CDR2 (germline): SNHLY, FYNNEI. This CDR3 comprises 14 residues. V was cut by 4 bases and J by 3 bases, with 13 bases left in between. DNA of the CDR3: TGTGCCAGCAGTGCTTCCAGGGACATCTACGAGCAGTACTTC. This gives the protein CASSASRDIYEQYF.

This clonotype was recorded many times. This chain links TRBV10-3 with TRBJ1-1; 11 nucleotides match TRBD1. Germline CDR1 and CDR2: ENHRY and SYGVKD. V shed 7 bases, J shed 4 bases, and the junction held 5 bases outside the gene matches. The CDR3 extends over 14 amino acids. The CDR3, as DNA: TGTGCCATCAAAACGGGACAGGGGGGCACTGAAGCTTTCTTT. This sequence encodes CAIKTGQGGTEAFF.

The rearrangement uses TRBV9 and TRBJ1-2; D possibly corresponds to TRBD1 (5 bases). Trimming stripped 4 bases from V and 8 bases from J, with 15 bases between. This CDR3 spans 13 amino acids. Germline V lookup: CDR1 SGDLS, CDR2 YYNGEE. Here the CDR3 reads CASSPVRVRGYTF. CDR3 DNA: TGTGCCAGCAGCCCAGTCAGGGTTCGCGGCTACACCTTC.

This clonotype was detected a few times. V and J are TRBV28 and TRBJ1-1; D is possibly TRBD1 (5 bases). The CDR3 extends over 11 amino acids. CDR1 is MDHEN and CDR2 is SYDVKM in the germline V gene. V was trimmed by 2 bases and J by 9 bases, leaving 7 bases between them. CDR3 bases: TGTGCCAGCAGTTTAGGGACCAAAGCTTTCTTT. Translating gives CASSLGTKAFF. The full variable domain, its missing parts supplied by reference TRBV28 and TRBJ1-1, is DVKVTQSSRYLVKRTGEKVFLECVQDMDHENMFWYRQDPGLGLRLIYFSYDVKMKEKGDIPEGYSVSREKKERFSLILESASTNQTSMYLCASSLGTKAFFGQGTRLTVV.

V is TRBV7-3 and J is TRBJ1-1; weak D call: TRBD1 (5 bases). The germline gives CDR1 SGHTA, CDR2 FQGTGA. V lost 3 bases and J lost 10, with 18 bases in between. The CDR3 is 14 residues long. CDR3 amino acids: CASSFGGGVRRAFF. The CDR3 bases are TGTGCCAGCAGCTTCGGGGGGGGGGTCAGGAGAGCTTTCTTT. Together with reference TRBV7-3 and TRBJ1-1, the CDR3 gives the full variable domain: GAGVSQTPSNKVTEKGKYVELRCDPISGHTALYWYRQSLGQGPEFLIYFQGTGAADDSGLPNDRFFAVRPEGSVSTLKIQRTERGDSAVYLCASSFGGGVRRAFFGQGTRLTVV.

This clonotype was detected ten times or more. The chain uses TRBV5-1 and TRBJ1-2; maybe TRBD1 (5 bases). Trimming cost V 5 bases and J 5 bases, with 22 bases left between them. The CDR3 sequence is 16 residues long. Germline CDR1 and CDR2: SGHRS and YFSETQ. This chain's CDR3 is CASSRDGIPQTYGYTF. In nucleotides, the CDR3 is TGCGCCAGCAGTCGGGACGGTATTCCTCAGACGTATGGCTACACCTTC.

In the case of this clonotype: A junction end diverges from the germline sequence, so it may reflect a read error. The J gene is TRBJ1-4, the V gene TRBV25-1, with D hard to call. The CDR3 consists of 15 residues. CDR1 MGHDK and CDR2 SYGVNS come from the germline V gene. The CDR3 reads CASSHIPGPSEKLFF. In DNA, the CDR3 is TGCGCCAGCAGTCACATTCCCGGACCGTCGGAAAAACTGTTTTTT.

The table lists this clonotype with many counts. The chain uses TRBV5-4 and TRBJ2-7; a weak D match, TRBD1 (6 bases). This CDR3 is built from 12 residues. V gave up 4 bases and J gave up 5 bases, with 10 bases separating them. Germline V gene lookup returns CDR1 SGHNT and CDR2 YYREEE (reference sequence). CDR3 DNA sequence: TGTGCCAGCAGCGACAGGTTCGACGAGCAGTACTTC. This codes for CASSDRFDEQYF. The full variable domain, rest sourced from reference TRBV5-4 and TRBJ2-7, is ETGVTQSPTHLIKTRGQQVTLRCSSQSGHNTVSWYQQALGQGPQFIFQYYREEENGRGNFPPRFSGLQFPNYSSELNVNALELDDSALYLCASSDRFDEQYFGPGTRLTVT.

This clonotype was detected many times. CDR3 nucleotide sequence: TGCAGCGTTGAAGATAGCAGGACTGCGACCTACGAGCAGTACTTC. Amino acid sequence: CSVEDSRTATYEQYF. The chain is built from TRBV29-1 and TRBJ2-7, with D perhaps matching TRBD2 (5 bases). V was trimmed by 0 bases and J by 2 bases, leaving 14 bases between them. From germline, CDR1 is SQVTM and CDR2 ANQGSEA. The length of the CDR3 is 15 residues.